The clone carrying this T cell receptor beta chain was seen at least ten times. Its antigen is undetermined. The data derive from a study of T cells in Graves' hyperthyroidism and ophthalmopathy. Study details: At the time of initial diagnosis and before any treatment, peripheral blood was collected. Study-level points and caveats: Most clonotypes expanded in the thyroid (above 0.001) were also present in blood.

This CDR3 contains 16 residues. With 4 bases clipped from V and 6 bases from J, the junction kept 14 bases outside the gene matches. CDR1 and CDR2 (germline): SGHDT, YYEEEE. Amplified regions were TCR beta CDR3 sequences from RNA transcripts. Initially, a first-round RT-PCR of the TCR CDR3 employed the HTBI primer set. Using its own MiXCR run on the multiplex PCR reads, TCRdb lists one record per CDR3 protein. Of approximately 410,000 distinct CDR3 sequences listed, 14% to 15% were seen once; the top ten hold 13%. Patients were excluded because of uncontrolled infection, other autoimmune disease, pregnancy or lactation.

This clonotype originated in a man aged 18 to 35 with Graves' ophthalmopathy. Sequencing was done on a sample of blood. The gene calls are TRBV5-6 and TRBJ2-3; 7 bases are a match to TRBD1. CDR3 residues: CASSGTGDGTRDTQYF. In DNA, the CDR3 is TGTGCCAGCAGCGGTACAGGGGACGGCACAAGGGATACGCAGTATTTT.